These 26 T cell receptor beta chains originate from one sample sequenced in a study of identical twins. Each CDR3 protein gets one entry after TCRdb re-called the 5' RACE reads with MiXCR. The data show under 350,000 distinct CDR3 sequences, roughly 10% seen once. These data are also associated with another study on yellow fever vaccine responses in identical twins.

The sample consisted of CD8+ T cells sorted from blood. The receptors derive from a woman under 30 in good health.

CDR3 sequence: CASSLEGVTEAFF. CDR3 sequence (DNA): TGCGCCAGCAGCTTGGAAGGGGTGACTGAAGCTTTCTTT. The J gene is TRBJ1-1, the V gene TRBV5-1, with a tentative D call TRBD1 (5 bases). V shed 0 bases and J shed 5 bases, with 8 bases lying between them. In germline, CDR1 is SGHRS, CDR2 YFSETQ. This CDR3 spans 13 amino acids.

The chain recombines TRBV20-1 with TRBJ2-1, with D maybe TRBD2 (5 bases). V lost 2 bases to trimming and J lost 3 bases, with 17 bases between them. Germline V gene sequence: CDR1 DFQATT, CDR2 SNEGSKA (reference sequence). CDR3 length: 16 residues. The CDR3 sequence is CSARFPSLRGYNEQFF. The CDR3 bases are TGCAGTGCTAGATTTCCTAGTTTACGGGGCTACAATGAGCAGTTCTTC.

Only a few counts were recorded for this clonotype. The chain recombines TRBV6-5 with TRBJ2-2; 7 nucleotides agree with TRBD2. The CDR3 loop spans 17 amino acids. Germline values: CDR1 MNHEY, CDR2 SVGAGI. J was trimmed by 3 bases and V by 0 bases; bases with no gene match: 7. CDR3 nucleotide sequence: TGTGCCAGCAGTTACTCGTCCGGGAGGTTCGACACCGGGGAGCTGTTTTTT. Amino acid sequence: CASSYSSGRFDTGELFF.

This clonotype was observed a few times. The chain has TRBV3-1 and TRBJ2-3, with TRBD2 identical over 16 bases. V shed 4 bases, J shed 4 bases, and the junction held 11 bases outside the gene matches. CDR1 LGHDT and CDR2 YNNKEL come from the germline V gene (reference sequence). This CDR3 contains 19 residues. The CDR3 DNA reads as TGTGCCAGCAGCCGCCCGGGACTAGCGGGGGGGCCAAACCCAGATACGCAGTATTTT. This sequence encodes CASSRPGLAGGPNPDTQYF.

The V gene is TRBV27, the J gene TRBJ1-2; no firm D call. Germline assignment: CDR1 MNHEY and CDR2 SMNVEV (reference sequence). The ends were cut back, 4 bases at V and 5 bases at J, with 17 bases in the middle. This CDR3 region has 15 residues. For the CDR3, the DNA is TGTGCCAGCAGTTCTATTTCTTCAGCGGTATATGGCTACACCTTC. Translating gives CASSSISSAVYGYTF.

This clonotype was recorded at least ten times. The chain employs TRBV6-5 and TRBJ2-1, with 12 bases fitting TRBD2. The CDR3 spans 16 residues. CDR1 is MNHEY and CDR2 is SVGAGI in the germline V gene. V lost 3 bases to trimming and J lost 8 bases; unmatched junction nucleotides: 8. CDR3 protein: CASSYRRLAGEDEQFF. CDR3 DNA sequence: TGTGCCAGCAGTTATCGCCGACTAGCGGGGGAGGATGAGCAGTTCTTC.

Only a few counts were recorded for this clonotype. The J gene is TRBJ2-2, the V gene TRBV5-1, with 8 nucleotides matching TRBD1. This CDR3 has 16 residues. Germline values: CDR1 SGHRS, CDR2 YFSETQ. V lost 6 bases, J lost 1 base, and 8 bases stayed unmatched. Here the CDR3 reads CASTAPGQENTGELFF. In nucleotides, the CDR3 is TGCGCCAGCACCGCACCGGGACAGGAGAACACCGGGGAGCTGTTTTTT. Full variable domain (outside the CDR3, taken from reference TRBV5-1 and TRBJ2-2): KAGVTQTPRYLIKTRGQQVTLSCSPISGHRSVSWYQQTPGQGLQFLFEYFSETQRNKGNFPGRFSGRQFSNSRSEMNVSTLELGDSALYLCASTAPGQENTGELFFGEGSRLTVL.

Ten or more counts support this clonotype. This rearrangement joins TRBV29-1 to TRBJ2-7; 7 bases fit TRBD1. CDR1 is SQVTM and CDR2 is ANQGSEA in the germline V gene. The CDR3 length is 11 residues. V lost 4 bases, J lost 4 bases, and 1 base stayed unmatched. CDR3 DNA: TGCAGCGTTGTGGACAGGTACGAGCAGTACTTC. It codes for CSVVDRYEQYF.

The CDR3 DNA reads TGCAGTGCTAGAGCCCGGGACAGGAGCAATCAGCCCCAGCATTTT. Amino acid sequence: CSARARDRSNQPQHF. The gene calls are TRBV20-1 and TRBJ1-5; 8 bases map to TRBD1. This CDR3 region has 15 residues. From germline, CDR1 is DFQATT and CDR2 SNEGSKA (reference sequence). J lost 1 base, V lost 1 base, and 3 bases had no gene match.

The rearrangement joins TRBV11-3 to TRBJ2-1; D not certain. The V gene lost 4 bases and the J gene lost 9 bases, with 10 bases spanning the gap. Per germline, CDR1 SGHNT and CDR2 YENEEA. The CDR3 totals 12 residues. The CDR3 DNA sequence: TGTGCCAGCAGCTGGGGATCAGGTGAGCAGTTCTTC. Amino acids: CASSWGSGEQFF. Looking up the rest from reference TRBV11-3 and TRBJ2-1 gives the full variable domain: EAGVVQSPRYKIIEKKQPVAFWCNPISGHNTLYWYLQNLGQGPELLIRYENEEAVDDSQLPKDRFSAERLKGVDSTLKIQPAELGDSAVYLCASSWGSGEQFFGPGTRLTVL.

This clonotype was counted between two and nine times. The chain is built from TRBV6-1 and TRBJ2-4; maybe TRBD2 (6 bases). Trimming took off 3 bases at V and 8 bases at J, with 14 bases between the two ends. Germline V gene lookup returns CDR1 MNHNS and CDR2 SASEGT. The CDR3 sequence is 14 residues long. CDR3 coding DNA: TGTGCCAGCAGTGAGGCGTGGAGGGGTTACATTCAGTACTTC. Its protein product is CASSEAWRGYIQYF.

This clonotype has ten or more counts. V and J are TRBV7-9 and TRBJ2-7; 13 positions agree with TRBD2. CDR3 length: 16 amino acids. The germline gives CDR1 SEHNR, CDR2 FQNEAQ (reference sequence). With V trimmed by 5 bases and J by 2 bases, 6 bases remained unmatched. CDR3 in DNA: TGTGCCAGCAGCCCGCGGACTAGCGGGAGCCCCTACGAGCAGTACTTC. The encoded protein is CASSPRTSGSPYEQYF.

The chain uses TRBV29-1 and TRBJ1-4, with D possibly being TRBD1 (5 bases). Germline-derived CDR1 and CDR2 are SQVTM and ANQGSEA. Between the trimmed V and J ends, which lost 0 bases and 4 bases, there was a span of 12 bases. CDR3 length equals 15 residues. Here the CDR3 reads CSVEDPRDVNEKLFF. The CDR3, as DNA: TGCAGCGTTGAAGACCCCCGGGACGTTAATGAAAAACTGTTTTTT.

In its sample, this clonotype was seen many times. The rearrangement links TRBV27 to TRBJ2-1, with 9 positions matching TRBD2. With 8 bases clipped from V and 12 bases from J, the junction kept 20 bases outside the gene matches. The CDR3 sequence is 16 residues long. Germline CDR1 reads MNHEY; CDR2 reads SMNVEV (reference sequence). CDR3 loop: CASRYAPSGEPLRQFF. The DNA for the CDR3 is TGTGCCAGCCGGTATGCACCTAGCGGGGAGCCCCTCCGGCAGTTCTTC.

This clonotype appeared many times. This chain links TRBV12-3 or TRBV12-4 with TRBJ1-2; unclear D gene. Deletions cut 1 base from V and 1 base from J, with 7 bases between. This CDR3 has 14 amino acids. CDR3 nucleotide sequence: TGTGCCAGCAGTTTAGGCTCGAGTAACTATGGCTACACCTTC. Its protein is CASSLGSSNYGYTF.

In its sample, this clonotype was seen a few times. This sequence joins TRBV4-2 and TRBJ2-3; 9 nucleotides line up with TRBD2. CDR3 length: 19 residues. Germline V gene lookup returns CDR1 LGHNA and CDR2 YNFKEQ. The V and J ends lost 4 bases and 0 bases, in that order; junction bases with no gene match: 14. Written as DNA, the CDR3 is TGTGCCAGCAGCCCCCCCATTAGCGGGAGCGTTACAAGCACAGATACGCAGTATTTT. Protein product: CASSPPISGSVTSTDTQYF.

This clonotype has at least ten counts. The chain uses TRBV27 and TRBJ2-1; possibly TRBD1 for D (5 bases). V was pared by 8 bases and J by 1 base, with 9 bases between. The CDR3 has 13 residues. CDR1 is MNHEY and CDR2 is SMNVEV in the germline V gene (reference sequence). The CDR3 DNA is TGTGCCAGCCAGGACACATCCTACAATGAGCAGTTCTTC. It yields the protein CASQDTSYNEQFF.

This clonotype was counted between two and nine times. DNA of the CDR3: TGTGCCACCAGCACCCGGACAGGGCCTAGCACAGATACGCAGTATTTT. This translates into CATSTRTGPSTDTQYF. The rearrangement links TRBV15 to TRBJ2-3; TRBD1 agrees at 8 bases. This CDR3 is built from 16 residues. V was pared by 4 bases and J by 0 bases, with 6 bases of the junction left unmatched. CDR1 LNHNV and CDR2 YYDKDF come from the germline V gene (reference sequence).

This clonotype was detected many times. The chain combines TRBV20-1 with TRBJ2-7; TRBD2 matches at 14 bases. The J segment lost 0 bases and the V segment lost 4 bases, leaving 11 bases of the junction unmatched. CDR1 and CDR2 from the germline V gene are DFQATT and SNEGSKA (reference sequence). The CDR3 is 18 residues long. The CDR3, as DNA: TGCAGTGCTATAATGACAGGGACTAGCGGGGGCGACTCCTACGAGCAGTACTTC. Encoded protein: CSAIMTGTSGGDSYEQYF.

The chain is built from TRBV3-1 and TRBJ2-3; 12 positions agree with TRBD2. Germline V gene data show CDR1 as LGHDT and CDR2 as YNNKEL (reference sequence). Trimming removed 4 bases from V and 4 bases from J; junction bases left unmatched: 12. This CDR3 is built from 18 residues. CDR3 sequence (DNA): TGTGCCAGCAGCCCCCAGACTAGCGGGAGACTGATTCCAGATACGCAGTATTTT. Translating gives CASSPQTSGRLIPDTQYF.

The chain links TRBV7-9 to TRBJ2-5; 8 nucleotides agree with TRBD2. V trimming: 3 bases; J trimming: 5 bases; junction bases outside the gene matches: 8. The length of the CDR3 is 15 residues. Germline-derived CDR1 and CDR2 are SEHNR and FQNEAQ (reference sequence). CDR3 sequence: CASSFPAGDVETQYF. CDR3 sequence (DNA): TGTGCCAGCAGCTTCCCAGCGGGAGATGTTGAGACCCAGTACTTC.

This clonotype was found once. V and J are TRBV7-9 and TRBJ2-5; D gene ambiguous. CDR1 and CDR2 (germline): SEHNR, FQNEAQ (reference sequence). CDR3 length equals 12 residues. Trimming cost V 2 bases and J 7 bases, with 8 bases left between them. CDR3 coding DNA: TGTGCCAGCAGCTTAAGTTCGGGGACCCAGTACTTC. Protein sequence: CASSLSSGTQYF.

This chain connects TRBV7-9 to TRBJ2-7, with a tentative D call TRBD1 (5 bases). The V gene lost 5 bases and the J gene lost 6 bases, with 20 bases spanning the gap. This CDR3 comprises 15 residues. CDR1 and CDR2 from the germline V gene are SEHNR and FQNEAQ (reference sequence). CDR3 sequence reads: CASSSTWAGMGEQYF. CDR3 coding DNA: TGTGCCAGCAGCAGTACCTGGGCAGGGATGGGCGAGCAGTACTTC.

This clonotype came up many times. The chain recombines TRBV4-3 with TRBJ2-1; TRBD2 matches 11 bases. The CDR3 has 15 residues. J gave up 9 bases and V 5 bases, and 9 bases lay outside the gene matches. Per germline, CDR1 LGHNA and CDR2 YSLEER. CDR3 in amino acids: CASSGTSGPSSEQFF. In nucleotides, the CDR3 is TGCGCCAGCAGCGGGACTAGCGGCCCCAGCAGTGAGCAGTTCTTC.

Ten or more counts support this clonotype. The chain combines TRBV5-1 with TRBJ2-7; 10 positions agree with TRBD2. The CDR3 has 16 amino acids. V lost 1 base, J lost 3 bases, and 7 bases stayed unmatched. The germline CDR1 and CDR2 sequences are SGHRS and YFSETQ. This CDR3 is CASSLSASGGVYEQYF. CDR3 DNA sequence: TGCGCCAGCAGCTTGTCGGCTAGCGGGGGAGTCTACGAGCAGTACTTC.

In its sample, this clonotype was seen many times. The rearrangement joins TRBV29-1 to TRBJ2-2; no definite D call. The V gene's germline CDR1 is SQVTM and CDR2 ANQGSEA. V was clipped by 6 bases and J by 6 bases, with 5 bases between them. This CDR3 contains 10 residues. CDR3 nucleotide sequence: TGCAGCGTCCGGTCCGGGGAGCTGTTTTTT. Translation gives CSVRSGELFF.